This entry is about one TCR beta chain. The data stem from a study of blood T cell repertoires in COVID-19. In assigning cohorts, the study relied on participant-reported clinical history. CDR3 length: 15 residues. With V trimmed by 7 bases and J by 3 bases, 10 bases remained unmatched. Germline V CDR1 and CDR2: MNHEY, SVGAGI. TCRdb's copy holds only in-frame clones and misses some; the assay was immunoSEQ multiplex PCR. The sample has about 250,000 clones; about 88% are singletons. The sequence derives from a woman aged 45-60 years who had recovered from COVID-19. The sequencing sample was made of PBMCs or T cells enriched from blood (not recorded which). This chain connects TRBV6-5 to TRBJ1-1, with 8 bases fitting TRBD1. The CDR3 sequence is CASKYGQGADTEAFF. Written as DNA, the CDR3 is TGTGCCAGCAAATACGGTCAGGGGGCGGACACTGAAGCTTTCTTT.